These 4 T cell receptor beta chains were all obtained from the same sample, sequenced in a study of human T cells and chemical hapten exposure. TCRdb re-analysed the RACE reads in MiXCR, keeping a single row per CDR3 protein. The repertoire holds 89,000 or so distinct CDR3 sequences, about 8.5% seen once, with about 2.5% in the top ten. Time point reported: pre-sensitization, week 0. The treatment: therapeutic diphenylcyclopropenone sensitization with weekly scalp DPC. This material consisted of whole blood, taken in connection with sensitization to the hapten diphenylcyclopropenone (DPC). These receptor sequences come from a man aged 40-49 years with alopecia areata. Some clones in this sample may be carry-over from other donors' samples.

This clonotype was observed at least ten times. The chain uses TRBV4-1 and TRBJ2-1; D ambiguous. V lost 1 base, J lost 6 bases, and 10 bases lay in between. The germline V gene has CDR1 MGHRA and CDR2 YSYEKL. CDR3 size: 14 residues. In DNA form, the CDR3 reads TGCGCCAGCAGCCAAGCACGAGCGCGCAATGAGCAGTTCTTC. Translating gives CASSQARARNEQFF.

This chain links TRBV7-2 with TRBJ2-7; D may be TRBD1 or TRBD2 (5 bases each). The CDR3 spans 13 residues. V was pared by 2 bases and J by 7 bases, with 12 bases between. Germline V CDR1 and CDR2: SGHTA, FQGNSA. CDR3 DNA sequence: TGTGCCAGCAGCTTAACTAGGGACGGAGAGCAGTACGTC. This sequence encodes CASSLTRDGEQYV.

This clonotype was seen a handful of times. The V gene is TRBV2, the J gene TRBJ1-6, with D unclear. Germline CDR1 SNHLY, CDR2 FYNNEI. The CDR3 extends over 16 amino acids. The V gene lost 6 bases and the J gene lost 0 bases, with 12 bases spanning the gap. The CDR3 coding sequence is TGTGCCAGCAGCATGGATCACCCCTCCTATAATTCACCCCTCCACTTT. Residues: CASSMDHPSYNSPLHF.

The rearrangement joins TRBV9 to TRBJ2-5; D possibly corresponds to TRBD2 (5 bases). From germline, CDR1 is SGDLS and CDR2 YYNGEE. Trimming stripped 3 bases from V and 3 bases from J, with 12 bases between. The CDR3 totals 14 residues. CDR3 sequence: CASSAESGKETQYF. CDR3 DNA: TGTGCCAGCAGCGCGGAAAGCGGCAAAGAGACCCAGTACTTC.